This is a list of T cell receptor beta chains from one sample in a study of OX40 agonist ivuxolimab in advanced cancers. Sequenced by immunoSEQ multiplex PCR; TCRdb stores in-frame clones only, minus some. The sample gives around 79,000 clones, roughly nine tenths of which show up once; about 2.3% is in the top ten. Sample: CD4+ or CD8+ T cells sorted from blood, taken in a trial of the OX40 agonist ivuxolimab. These receptors originate from an adult with an advanced solid tumor such as melanoma, head and neck, liver or kidney cancer. Both conserved end residues are part of each CDR3. A D gene is named only where the DNA matches it firmly. Size values are once, few and many counts, or a class for expanded clones, and some rows have none.

CDR3: CASSPRQGSNTQYF
DNA: TGTGCCAGCAGCCCCCGACAGGGTTCGAATACGCAGTATTTT
J: TRBJ2-3
D: TRBD1
V: TRBV4-2
size: .

CDR3: CASSEFAGLAYNEQFF
DNA: TGTGCCAGCAGCGAATTTGCGGGATTGGCCTACAATGAGCAGTTCTTC
J: TRBJ2-1
D: .
V: TRBV2
size: .

CDR3: CASSIGTGGTRGNQPQHF
DNA: TGTGCCAGTAGTATCGGGACAGGGGGTACGAGGGGGAATCAGCCCCAGCATTTT
J: TRBJ1-5
D: TRBD1
V: TRBV19
size: .

CDR3: CASSFTTGELFF
DNA: TGTGCCAGCAGCTTTACAACCGGGGAGCTGTTTTTT
J: TRBJ2-2
D: .
V: TRBV7-2
size: .

CDR3: CASSLAVAGGFGELFF
DNA: TGCGCCAGCAGCTTGGCTGTCGCGGGAGGTTTCGGGGAGCTGTTTTTT
J: TRBJ2-2
D: TRBD2
V: TRBV5-1
size: once

CDR3: CATTSKTLYLAEIYEQYF
DNA: TGTGCCACAACCTCGAAAACCCTATACCTGGCGGAGATCTACGAGCAGTACTTC
J: TRBJ2-7
D: .
V: TRBV10-3
size: once

CDR3: CASSATGPGETQYF
DNA: TGTGCCAGCAGTGCCACTGGGCCAGGCGAGACCCAGTACTTC
J: TRBJ2-5
D: .
V: TRBV6-1
size: .

CDR3: CASSLGTALGNSPLHF
DNA: TGTGCCAGCAGTTTAGGGACAGCTCTCGGTAATTCACCCCTCCACTTT
J: TRBJ1-6
D: TRBD1
V: TRBV27
size: .

CDR3: CASSSKGLYEQYF
DNA: TGTGCCAGCAGCTCGAAGGGACTCTACGAGCAGTACTTC
J: TRBJ2-7
D: .
V: TRBV11-1
size: .

CDR3: CASNSGNTGELFF
DNA: TGTGCCAGCAACAGCGGGAACACCGGGGAGCTGTTTTTT
J: TRBJ2-2
D: .
V: TRBV19
size: .

CDR3: CASEAQTMYSYEQYF
DNA: TGTGCCAGTGAGGCCCAAACGATGTACTCCTACGAGCAGTACTTC
J: TRBJ2-7
D: .
V: TRBV28
size: .

CDR3: CSVAVETYTQYF
DNA: TGCAGCGTTGCCGTGGAGACCTATACGCAGTATTTT
J: TRBJ2-3
D: .
V: TRBV29-1
size: .

CDR3: CASSEGTSEKLFF
DNA: TGTGCCAGCAGCGAAGGGACTAGTGAAAAACTGTTTTTT
J: TRBJ1-4
D: .
V: TRBV7-8
size: .

CDR3: CASSFWATSGTSTDTQYF
DNA: TGTGCCAGCAGTTTCTGGGCGACTAGCGGGACTAGCACAGATACGCAGTATTTT
J: TRBJ2-3
D: TRBD2
V: TRBV27
size: .

CDR3: CASGPFANNEQFF
DNA: TGTGCCAGCGGTCCCTTTGCCAACAATGAGCAGTTCTTC
J: TRBJ2-1
D: .
V: TRBV2
size: .

CDR3: CASSAEGTSGANVLTF
DNA: TGTGCCAGCAGCGCCGAGGGAACCTCTGGGGCCAACGTCCTGACTTTC
J: TRBJ2-6
D: .
V: TRBV9
size: .

CDR3: CASSPGLAGGIDEQFF
DNA: TGTGCCAGCTCACCCGGACTAGCGGGAGGGATCGATGAGCAGTTCTTC
J: TRBJ2-1
D: TRBD2
V: TRBV18
size: .